The 8 T cell receptor beta chains below come from one sample, sequenced in a study of identical twins (dated by TCRdb to about 2016). Library preparation employed 5' RACE. Sequencing was performed on an Illumina HiSeq 2000. Clones were called with MiXCR by TCRdb after fastp trimmed the public reads at Q25, and only in-frame beta chains were retained. For every CDR3 protein sequence, its rows merge into one entry that carries the most common genes and DNA. The table for this sample lists around 370,000 distinct CDR3 sequences; 9% of them were counted only once. Of the sample, about 8.1% is held by the ten largest clones. The sample taken for sequencing was naive T cells sorted from blood. Explained via the paper, the cell subset or site label denotes: cells isolated with a human naive T-cell isolation kit. The receptors originated from a woman between 50 and 59 years old in good health.

The genes are TRBV28 and TRBJ1-1, with a tentative D call TRBD1 (6 bases). CDR3 length: 12 residues. Germline CDR1 and CDR2: MDHEN and SYDVKM. Trimming stripped 6 bases from V and 7 bases from J, with 12 bases between. The CDR3 DNA is TGTGCCAGCAGGCGGGACATCCGTGAAGCTTTCTTT. This gives the protein CASRRDIREAFF.

V is TRBV28 and J is TRBJ2-1; D call uncertain. V was cut by 6 bases and J by 9 bases, with 18 bases left in between. The germline V gene encodes CDR1 MDHEN and CDR2 SYDVKM. The CDR3 is 14 amino acids. The CDR3 DNA reads as TGTGCCAGCAGCCGCGGCGGCGTATACGTTGAGCAGTTCTTC. This translates into CASSRGGVYVEQFF.

The gene calls are TRBV5-1 and TRBJ1-1, with D possibly being TRBD1 (5 bases). There are 16 residues in the CDR3. Germline V gene lookup returns CDR1 SGHRS and CDR2 YFSETQ. The V end lost 7 bases, the J end lost 1 base, and 20 bases lay between the germline ends. The CDR3 protein is CASGLTGTLRNTEAFF. The CDR3 DNA reads TGCGCCAGCGGCCTTACAGGAACACTCAGGAACACTGAAGCTTTCTTT.

The rearrangement joins TRBV20-1 to TRBJ2-5; D is unclear. Germline V CDR1 and CDR2: DFQATT, SNEGSKA (reference sequence). This CDR3 has 13 residues. The germline V and J ends were trimmed by 2 bases and 5 bases, with 12 bases remaining between them. The chain's CDR3 is CSARSQIKETQYF. CDR3 DNA sequence: TGCAGTGCTAGATCTCAGATCAAGGAGACCCAGTACTTC.

This clonotype was seen a handful of times. The genes are TRBV11-2 and TRBJ1-3, with a weak D call TRBD1 (6 bases). Germline lookup yields CDR1 SGHAT and CDR2 FQNNGV. The CDR3 contains 17 residues. Trimming left V 4 bases short and J 0 bases short, with 16 bases between. This chain's CDR3 is CASSYPRGPSSGNTIYF. The CDR3 region has the DNA TGTGCCAGCAGCTACCCCAGGGGCCCGAGCTCTGGAAACACCATATATTTT.

The rearrangement joins TRBV7-2 to TRBJ2-3; 11 nucleotides line up with TRBD2. Germline CDR1 is SGHTA and CDR2 is FQGNSA. The V segment lost 1 base and the J segment 6 bases; nucleotides outside the gene matches: 6. The CDR3 runs 16 residues. The CDR3 DNA reads TGTGCCAGCAGCTTAGTTATAGCGGGAGGGCTCGATACGCAGTATTTT. Translating gives CASSLVIAGGLDTQYF.

Only a few counts were recorded for this clonotype. The rearrangement links TRBV12-3 or TRBV12-4 to TRBJ1-4; D remains ambiguous. V dropped 3 bases and J dropped 0 bases, with 11 bases sitting between them. CDR3 length: 16 amino acids. The CDR3 DNA reads as TGTGCCAGCAGTTTCCCGTCCTACGCAACTAATGAAAAACTGTTTTTT. Translating it yields CASSFPSYATNEKLFF.

This chain connects TRBV9 to TRBJ2-1; no clear D. V was pared by 0 bases and J by 8 bases, with 24 bases between. CDR1 and CDR2 (germline): SGDLS, YYNGEE. The CDR3 runs 18 residues. The CDR3 spells CASSVATSAAEQVDEQFF. For the CDR3, the DNA is TGTGCCAGCAGCGTAGCTACTTCCGCCGCCGAGCAGGTCGATGAGCAGTTCTTC.